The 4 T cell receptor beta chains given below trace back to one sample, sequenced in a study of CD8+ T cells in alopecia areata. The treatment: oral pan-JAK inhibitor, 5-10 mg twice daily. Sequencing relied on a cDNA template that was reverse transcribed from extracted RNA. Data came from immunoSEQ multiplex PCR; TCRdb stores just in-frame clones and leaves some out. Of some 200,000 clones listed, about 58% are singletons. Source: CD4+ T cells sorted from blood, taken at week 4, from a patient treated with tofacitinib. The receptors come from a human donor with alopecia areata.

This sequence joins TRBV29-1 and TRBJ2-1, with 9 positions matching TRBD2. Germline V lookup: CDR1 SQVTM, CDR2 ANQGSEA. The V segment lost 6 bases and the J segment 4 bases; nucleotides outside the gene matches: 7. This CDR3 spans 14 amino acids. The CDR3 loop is CSVRSGGLYNEQFF. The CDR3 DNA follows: TGCAGCGTGCGGAGCGGGGGGCTGTACAATGAGCAGTTCTTC.

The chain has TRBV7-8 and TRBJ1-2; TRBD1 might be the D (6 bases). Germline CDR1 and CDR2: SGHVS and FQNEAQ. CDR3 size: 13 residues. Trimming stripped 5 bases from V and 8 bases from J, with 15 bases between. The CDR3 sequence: CASSQAGAGGYTF. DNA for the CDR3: TGTGCCAGCAGCCAAGCGGGGGCGGGAGGCTACACCTTC. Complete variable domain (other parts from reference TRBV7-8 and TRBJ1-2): GAGVSQSPRYKVAKRGQDVALRCDPISGHVSLFWYQQALGQGPEFLTYFQNEAQLDKSGLPSDRFFAERPEGSVSTLKIQRTQQEDSAVYLCASSQAGAGGYTFGSGTRLTVV.

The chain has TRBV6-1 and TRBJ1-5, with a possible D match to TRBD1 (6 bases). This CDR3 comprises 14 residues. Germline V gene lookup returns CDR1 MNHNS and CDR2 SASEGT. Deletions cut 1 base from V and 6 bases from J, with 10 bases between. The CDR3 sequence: CASSEGTGRQPQHF. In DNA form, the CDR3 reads TGTGCCAGCAGTGAAGGTACAGGGCGTCAGCCCCAGCATTTT.

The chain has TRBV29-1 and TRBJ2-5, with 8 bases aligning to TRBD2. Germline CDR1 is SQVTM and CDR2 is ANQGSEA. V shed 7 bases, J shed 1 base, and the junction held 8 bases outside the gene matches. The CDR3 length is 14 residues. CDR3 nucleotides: TGCAGCGCCCGACGGGGGGGATCCCAAGAGACCCAGTACTTC. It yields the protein CSARRGGSQETQYF.